The entry that follows covers one T cell receptor (beta chain) sequence. Its target is not known. The record originates from a study of shared clonotypes between healthy human individuals. V lost 4 bases, J lost 3 bases, and 7 bases stayed unmatched. The CDR3 is 15 residues long. Germline V gene sequence: CDR1 MNHNS, CDR2 SASEGT. Overall study findings and caveats: Rarefaction indicated that sorted-subset sequencing remained incomplete although depth was large. Non-shared clonotypes were found to have lower generation probabilities than the clonotypes that were shared by all four of the sorted-subset donors. In a handful of donors, about 5% of naive CD4 clonotypes appeared in common.

This was a deep-level run. Data came from immunoSEQ multiplex PCR; TCRdb stores just in-frame clones and leaves some out. The data hold about 1.5 million clones, with nearly 99% observed a single time. The TCR was taken from a young man in good health. Sequenced: naive CD4+ T cells sorted from blood. Subset in this sample: CD45RA+ positively selected. This sequence joins TRBV6-1 and TRBJ2-3; 7 nucleotides agree with TRBD1. The CDR3 here is CASSVDRVLTDTQYF. The CDR3 DNA reads TGTGCCAGCAGTGTTGACAGGGTACTGACAGATACGCAGTATTTT.